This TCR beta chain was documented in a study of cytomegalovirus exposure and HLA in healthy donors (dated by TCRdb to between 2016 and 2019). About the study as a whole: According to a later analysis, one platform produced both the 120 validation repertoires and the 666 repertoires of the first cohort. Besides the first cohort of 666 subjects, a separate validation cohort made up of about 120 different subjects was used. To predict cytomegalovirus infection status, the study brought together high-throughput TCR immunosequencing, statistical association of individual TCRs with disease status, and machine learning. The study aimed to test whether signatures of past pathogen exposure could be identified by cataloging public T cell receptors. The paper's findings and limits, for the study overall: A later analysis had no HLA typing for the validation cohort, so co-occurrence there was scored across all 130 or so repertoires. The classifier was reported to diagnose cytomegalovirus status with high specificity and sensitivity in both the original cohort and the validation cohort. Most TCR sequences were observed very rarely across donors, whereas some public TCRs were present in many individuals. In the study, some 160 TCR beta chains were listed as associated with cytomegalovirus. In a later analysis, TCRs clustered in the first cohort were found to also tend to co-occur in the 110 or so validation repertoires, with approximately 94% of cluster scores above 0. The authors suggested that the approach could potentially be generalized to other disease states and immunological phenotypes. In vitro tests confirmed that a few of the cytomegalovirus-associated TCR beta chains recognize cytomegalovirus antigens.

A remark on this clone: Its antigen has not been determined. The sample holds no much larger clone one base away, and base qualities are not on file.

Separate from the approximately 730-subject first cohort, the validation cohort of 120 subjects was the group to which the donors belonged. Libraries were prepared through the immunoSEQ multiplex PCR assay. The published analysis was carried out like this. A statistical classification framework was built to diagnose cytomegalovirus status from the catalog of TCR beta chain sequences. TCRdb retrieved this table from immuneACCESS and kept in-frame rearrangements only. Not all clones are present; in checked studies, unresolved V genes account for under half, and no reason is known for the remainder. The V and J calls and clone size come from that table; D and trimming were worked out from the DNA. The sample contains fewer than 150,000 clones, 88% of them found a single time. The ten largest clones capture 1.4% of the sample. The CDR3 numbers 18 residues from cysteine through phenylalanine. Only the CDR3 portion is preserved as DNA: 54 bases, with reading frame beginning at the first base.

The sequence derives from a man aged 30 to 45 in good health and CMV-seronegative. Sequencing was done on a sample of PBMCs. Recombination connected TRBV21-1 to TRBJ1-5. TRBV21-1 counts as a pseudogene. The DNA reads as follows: TGTGCCAGCAGCAACGGGCGCGTGTGCGGGGGACCCAATCAGCCCCAGCATTTT. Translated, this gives CASSNGRVCGGPNQPQHF.